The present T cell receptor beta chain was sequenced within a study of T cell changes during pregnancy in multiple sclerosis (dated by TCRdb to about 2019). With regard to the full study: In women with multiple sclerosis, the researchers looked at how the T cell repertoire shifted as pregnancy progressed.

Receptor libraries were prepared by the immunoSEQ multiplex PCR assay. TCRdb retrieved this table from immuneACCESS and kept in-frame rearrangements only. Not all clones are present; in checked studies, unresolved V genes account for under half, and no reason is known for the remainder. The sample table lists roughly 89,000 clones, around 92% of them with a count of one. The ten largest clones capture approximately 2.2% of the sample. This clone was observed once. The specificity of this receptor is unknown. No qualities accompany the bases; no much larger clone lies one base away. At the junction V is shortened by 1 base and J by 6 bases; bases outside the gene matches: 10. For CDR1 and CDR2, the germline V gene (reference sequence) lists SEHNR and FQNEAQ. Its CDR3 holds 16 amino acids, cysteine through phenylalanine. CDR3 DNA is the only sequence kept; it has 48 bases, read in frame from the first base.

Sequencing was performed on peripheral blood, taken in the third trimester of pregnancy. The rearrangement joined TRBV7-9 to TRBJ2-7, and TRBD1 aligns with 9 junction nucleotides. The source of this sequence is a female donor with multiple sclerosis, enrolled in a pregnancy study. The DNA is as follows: TGTGCCAGCAGCTTAGTACCGGGACAGGGAAGTATCGAGCAGTACTTC. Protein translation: CASSLVPGQGSIEQYF.